The T cell receptor (beta chain) under discussion was sequenced for a study of cytomegalovirus exposure and HLA in healthy donors. Study-wide findings and caveats: Later on, a genetic analysis was performed. It linked a missense variant in DCLRE1C with V- and J-gene trimming of TCR beta.

There are 16 residues in the CDR3. V lost 3 bases and J lost 5, with 14 bases in between. CDR1 and CDR2 (germline): KGHSH, LQKENI. With 60 Vbeta and 13 Jbeta primers, the PCR was carried out. This table comes from immunoSEQ multiplex PCR, and its TCRdb copy is limited to in-frame clones, with some not included. Here the sample table reports roughly 77,000 clones. Turning to this clone: Its antigen is unidentified.

Material for sequencing was PBMCs. This TCR came from a young man in good health and CMV-seronegative. The rearrangement links TRBV18 to TRBJ1-6, with D possibly TRBD1 on 6 matching bases. The CDR3 DNA reads as TGTGCCAGCTCACCCTCCGGACAGCAGAATAATTCACCCCTCCACTTT. The encoded protein is CASSPSGQQNNSPLHF.